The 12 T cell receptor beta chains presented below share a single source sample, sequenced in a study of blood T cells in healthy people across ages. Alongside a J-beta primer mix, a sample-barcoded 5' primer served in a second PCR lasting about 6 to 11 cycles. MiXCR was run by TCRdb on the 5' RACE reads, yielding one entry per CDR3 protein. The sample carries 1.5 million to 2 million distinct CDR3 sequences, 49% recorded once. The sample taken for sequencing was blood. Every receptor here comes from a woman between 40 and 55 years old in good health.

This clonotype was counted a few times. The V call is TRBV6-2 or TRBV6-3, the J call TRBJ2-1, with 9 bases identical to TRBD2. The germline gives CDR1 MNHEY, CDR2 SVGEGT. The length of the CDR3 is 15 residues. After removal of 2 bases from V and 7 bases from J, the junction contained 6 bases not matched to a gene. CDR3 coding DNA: TGTGCCAGCAGTTACGTTGGACTAGCGATAAATGAGCAGTTCTTC. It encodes CASSYVGLAINEQFF.

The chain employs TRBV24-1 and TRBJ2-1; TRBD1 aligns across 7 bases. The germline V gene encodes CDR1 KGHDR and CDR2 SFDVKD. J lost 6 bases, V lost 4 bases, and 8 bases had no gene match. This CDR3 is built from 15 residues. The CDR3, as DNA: TGTGCCACCAGTGAGCCGACAGGGAGAGGCAATGAGCAGTTCTTC. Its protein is CATSEPTGRGNEQFF.

CDR3 DNA: TGTGCCACCAGTGATTTAGGGACTAGCGGGGGGGCCTCCAATGAGCAGTTCTTC. Protein sequence: CATSDLGTSGGASNEQFF. The chain employs TRBV24-1 and TRBJ2-1; 16 nucleotides agree with TRBD2. This CDR3 has 18 residues. Germline V CDR1 and CDR2: KGHDR, SFDVKD. The J segment lost 6 bases and the V segment lost 1 base, leaving 5 bases of the junction unmatched.

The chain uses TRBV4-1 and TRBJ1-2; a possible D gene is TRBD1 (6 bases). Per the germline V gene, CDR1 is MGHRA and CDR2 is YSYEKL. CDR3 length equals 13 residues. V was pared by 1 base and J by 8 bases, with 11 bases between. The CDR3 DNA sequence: TGCGCCAGCAGCCAAGCAGGGGTTGAAGGCTACACCTTC. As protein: CASSQAGVEGYTF.

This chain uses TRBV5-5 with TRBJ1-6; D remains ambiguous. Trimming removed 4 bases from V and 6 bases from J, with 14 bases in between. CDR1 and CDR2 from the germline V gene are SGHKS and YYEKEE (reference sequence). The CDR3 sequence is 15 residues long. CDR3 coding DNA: TGTGCCAGCAGCCTAAACAGAGAACCTAATTCACCCCTCCACTTT. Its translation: CASSLNREPNSPLHF.

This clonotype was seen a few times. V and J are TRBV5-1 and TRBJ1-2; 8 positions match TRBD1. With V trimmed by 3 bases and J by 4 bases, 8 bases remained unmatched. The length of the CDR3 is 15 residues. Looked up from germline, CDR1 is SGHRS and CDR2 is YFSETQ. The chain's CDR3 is CASSSGTGFLYGYTF. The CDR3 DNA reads TGCGCCAGCAGCTCCGGGACAGGATTTCTCTATGGCTACACCTTC. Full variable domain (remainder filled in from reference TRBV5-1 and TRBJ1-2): KAGVTQTPRYLIKTRGQQVTLSCSPISGHRSVSWYQQTPGQGLQFLFEYFSETQRNKGNFPGRFSGRQFSNSRSEMNVSTLELGDSALYLCASSSGTGFLYGYTFGSGTRLTVV.

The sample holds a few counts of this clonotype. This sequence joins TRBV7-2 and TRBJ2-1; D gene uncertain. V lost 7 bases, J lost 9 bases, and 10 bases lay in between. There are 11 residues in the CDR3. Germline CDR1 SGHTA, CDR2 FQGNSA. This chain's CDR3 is CASISKFEQFF. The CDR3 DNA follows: TGTGCCAGCATCAGTAAATTTGAGCAGTTCTTC.

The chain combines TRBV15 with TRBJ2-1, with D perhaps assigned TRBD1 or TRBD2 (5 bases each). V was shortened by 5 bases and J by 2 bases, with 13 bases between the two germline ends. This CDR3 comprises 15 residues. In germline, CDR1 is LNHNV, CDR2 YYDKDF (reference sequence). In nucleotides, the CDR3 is TGTGCCACCAGCCTAAATAGGGGACCCTACAATGAGCAGTTCTTC. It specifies CATSLNRGPYNEQFF.

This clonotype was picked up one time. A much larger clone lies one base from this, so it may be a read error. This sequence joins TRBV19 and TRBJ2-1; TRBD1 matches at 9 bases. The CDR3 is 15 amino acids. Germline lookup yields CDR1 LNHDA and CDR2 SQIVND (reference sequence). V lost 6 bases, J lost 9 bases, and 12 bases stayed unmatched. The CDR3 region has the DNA TGTGCCAGTAGGGCGGGACAGGGAGGCTGGGGTGAGCAGTTCTTC. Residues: CASRAGQGGWGEQFF.

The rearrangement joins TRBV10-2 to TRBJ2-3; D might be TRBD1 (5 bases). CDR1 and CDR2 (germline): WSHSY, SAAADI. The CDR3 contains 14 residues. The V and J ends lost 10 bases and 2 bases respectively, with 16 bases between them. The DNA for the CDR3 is TGCGCCACCACAAGGGGTCCCTACACAGATACGCAGTATTTT. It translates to CATTRGPYTDTQYF.

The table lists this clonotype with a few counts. The CDR3 sequence: CASSLEAGYYNEQFF. The DNA for the CDR3 is TGTGCCAGCAGCTTAGAGGCAGGTTACTACAATGAGCAGTTCTTC. This chain uses TRBV7-6 with TRBJ2-1, with D hard to call. V lost 1 base and J lost 3, with 10 bases in between. CDR1 is SGHVS and CDR2 is FNYEAQ in the germline V gene. The CDR3 runs 15 residues.

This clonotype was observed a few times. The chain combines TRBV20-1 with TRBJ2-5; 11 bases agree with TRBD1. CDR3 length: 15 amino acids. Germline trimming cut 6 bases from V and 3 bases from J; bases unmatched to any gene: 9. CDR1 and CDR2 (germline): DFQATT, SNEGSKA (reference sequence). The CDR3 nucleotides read TGCAGTGCCCCTCCGGGACAGGGGGGGGAAGAGACCCAGTACTTC. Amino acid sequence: CSAPPGQGGEETQYF.